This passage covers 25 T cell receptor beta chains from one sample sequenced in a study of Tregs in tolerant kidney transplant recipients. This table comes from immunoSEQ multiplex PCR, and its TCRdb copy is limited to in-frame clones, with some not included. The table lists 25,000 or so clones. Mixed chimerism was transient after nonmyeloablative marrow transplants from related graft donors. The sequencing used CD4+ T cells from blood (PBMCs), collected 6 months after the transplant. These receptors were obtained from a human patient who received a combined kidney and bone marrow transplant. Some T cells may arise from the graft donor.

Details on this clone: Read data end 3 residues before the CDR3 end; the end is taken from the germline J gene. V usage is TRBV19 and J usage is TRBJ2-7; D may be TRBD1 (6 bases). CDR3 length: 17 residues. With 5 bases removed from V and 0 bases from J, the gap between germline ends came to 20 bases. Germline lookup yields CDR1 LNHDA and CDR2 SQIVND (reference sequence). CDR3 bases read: TGTGCCAGTAGTCCGAACGCTAGGACAGCACACTCCTACGAG. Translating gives CASSPNARTAHSYE. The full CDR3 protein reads CASSPNARTAHSYEQYF.

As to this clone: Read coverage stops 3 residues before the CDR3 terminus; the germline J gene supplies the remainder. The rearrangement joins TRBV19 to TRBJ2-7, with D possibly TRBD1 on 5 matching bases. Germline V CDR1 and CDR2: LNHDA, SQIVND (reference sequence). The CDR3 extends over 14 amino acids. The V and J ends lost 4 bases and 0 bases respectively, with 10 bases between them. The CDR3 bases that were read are TGTGCCAGTAGTAATCACAGGTACTCCTACGAG. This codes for CASSNHRYSYE. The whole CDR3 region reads CASSNHRYSYEQYF.

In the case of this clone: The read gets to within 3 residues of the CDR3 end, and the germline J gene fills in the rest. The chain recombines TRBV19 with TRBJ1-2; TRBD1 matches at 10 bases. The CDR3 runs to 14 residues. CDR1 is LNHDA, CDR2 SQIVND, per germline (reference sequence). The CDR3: CASSTPGTGDGYTF. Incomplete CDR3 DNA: TGTGCCAGTAGTACCCCCGGGACAGGGGACGGC.

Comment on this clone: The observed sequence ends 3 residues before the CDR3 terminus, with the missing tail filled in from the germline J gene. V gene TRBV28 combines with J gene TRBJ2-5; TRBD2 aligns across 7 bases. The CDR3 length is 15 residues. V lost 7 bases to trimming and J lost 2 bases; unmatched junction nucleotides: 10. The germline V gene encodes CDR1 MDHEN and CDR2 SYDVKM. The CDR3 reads CASMVGGNLQETQYF. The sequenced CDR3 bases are TGTGCCAGCATGGTCGGGGGGAACCTTCAAGAGACC.

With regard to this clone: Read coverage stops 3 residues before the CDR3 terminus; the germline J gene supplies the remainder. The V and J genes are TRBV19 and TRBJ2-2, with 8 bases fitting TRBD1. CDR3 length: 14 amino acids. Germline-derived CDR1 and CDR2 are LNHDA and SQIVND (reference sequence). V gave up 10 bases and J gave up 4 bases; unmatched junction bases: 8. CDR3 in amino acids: CATSDRVVTGELFF. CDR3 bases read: TGTGCCACCTCGGACAGGGTGGTCACCGGGGAG.

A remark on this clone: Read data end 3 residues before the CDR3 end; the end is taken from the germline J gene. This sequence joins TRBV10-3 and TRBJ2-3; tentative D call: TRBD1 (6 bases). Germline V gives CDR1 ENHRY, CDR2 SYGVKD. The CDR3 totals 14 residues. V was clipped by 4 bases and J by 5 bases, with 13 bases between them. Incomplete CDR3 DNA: TGTGCCATCAGTGTAAGGGACAAAGGAGATACG. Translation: CAISVRDKGDT. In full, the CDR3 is CAISVRDKGDTQYF.

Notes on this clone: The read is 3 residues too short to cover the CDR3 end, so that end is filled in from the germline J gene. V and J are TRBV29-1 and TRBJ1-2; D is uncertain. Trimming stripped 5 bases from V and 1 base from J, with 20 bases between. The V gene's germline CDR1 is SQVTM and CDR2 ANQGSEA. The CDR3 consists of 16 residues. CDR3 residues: CSVTKGASSNNYGYTF. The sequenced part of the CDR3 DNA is TGCAGCGTTACAAAGGGCGCCTCCTCTAATAACTATGGC. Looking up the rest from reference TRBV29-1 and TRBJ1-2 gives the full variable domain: SAVISQKPSRDICQRGTSLTIQCQVDSQVTMMFWYRQQPGQSLTLIATANQGSEATYESGFVIDKFPISRPNLTFSTLTVSNMSPEDSSIYLCSVTKGASSNNYGYTFGSGTRLTVV.

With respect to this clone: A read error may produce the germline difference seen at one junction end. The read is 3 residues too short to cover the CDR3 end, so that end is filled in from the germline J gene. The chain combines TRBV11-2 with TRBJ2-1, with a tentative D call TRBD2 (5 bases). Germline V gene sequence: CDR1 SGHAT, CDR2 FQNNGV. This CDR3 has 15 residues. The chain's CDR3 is CASNLGRGSYNEQFF. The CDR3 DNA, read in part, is TGTGCCAGCAACTTAGGACGGGGCTCCTACAATGAG. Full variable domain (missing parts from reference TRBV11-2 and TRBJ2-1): EAGVAQSPRYKIIEKRQSVAFWCNPISGHATLYWYQQILGQGPKLLIQFQNNGVVDDSQLPKDRFSAERLKGVDSTLKIQPAKLEDSAVYLCASNLGRGSYNEQFFGPGTRLTVL.

Here the CDR3 reads CASSPSVQGGTGKLFF. The covered CDR3 bases are TGTGCCAGCTCACCCTCTGTCCAGGGAGGTACAGGAAAA. The J gene is TRBJ1-4, the V gene TRBV18; tentatively, D is TRBD1 (5 bases). The read falls 3 residues short of the CDR3 end, and the missing part is taken from the germline J gene. Germline CDR1 KGHSH, CDR2 LQKENI. This CDR3 is built from 16 residues. Trimming removed 3 bases at V and 10 bases at J, with 21 bases between.

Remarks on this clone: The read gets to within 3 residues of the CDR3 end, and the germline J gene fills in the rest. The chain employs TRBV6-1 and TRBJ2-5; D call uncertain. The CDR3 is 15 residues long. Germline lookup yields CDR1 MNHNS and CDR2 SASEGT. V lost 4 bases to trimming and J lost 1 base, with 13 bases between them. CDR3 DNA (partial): TGTGCCAGCAGTGCCCTCGCCAGGCCCCAAGAGACC. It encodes CASSALARPQET. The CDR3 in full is CASSALARPQETQYF.

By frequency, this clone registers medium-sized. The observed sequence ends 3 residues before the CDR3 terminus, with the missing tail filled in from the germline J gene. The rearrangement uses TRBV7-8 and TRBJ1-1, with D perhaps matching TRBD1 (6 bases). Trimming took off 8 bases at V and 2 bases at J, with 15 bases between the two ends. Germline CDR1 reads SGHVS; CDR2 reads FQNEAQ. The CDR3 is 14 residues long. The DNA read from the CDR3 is TGTGCCAGCGGTACTACAGGGATAAACACTGAA. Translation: CASGTTGINTE. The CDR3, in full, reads CASGTTGINTEAFF.

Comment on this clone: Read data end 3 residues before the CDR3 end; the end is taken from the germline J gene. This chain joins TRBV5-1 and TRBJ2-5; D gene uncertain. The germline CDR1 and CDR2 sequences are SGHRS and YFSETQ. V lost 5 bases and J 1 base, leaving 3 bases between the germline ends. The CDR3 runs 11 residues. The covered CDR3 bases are TGCGCCAGCAGTCTCCAAGAGACC. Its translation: CASSLQET. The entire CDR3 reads CASSLQETQYF.

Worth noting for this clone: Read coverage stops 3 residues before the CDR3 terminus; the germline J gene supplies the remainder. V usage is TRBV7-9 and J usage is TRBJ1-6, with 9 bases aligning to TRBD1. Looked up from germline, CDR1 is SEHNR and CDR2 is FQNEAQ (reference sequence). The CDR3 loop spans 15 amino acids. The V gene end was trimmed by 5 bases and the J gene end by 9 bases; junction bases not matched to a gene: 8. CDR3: CASSPLGQGISPLHF. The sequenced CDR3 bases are TGTGCCAGCAGCCCTCTGGGACAGGGTATTTCACCC.

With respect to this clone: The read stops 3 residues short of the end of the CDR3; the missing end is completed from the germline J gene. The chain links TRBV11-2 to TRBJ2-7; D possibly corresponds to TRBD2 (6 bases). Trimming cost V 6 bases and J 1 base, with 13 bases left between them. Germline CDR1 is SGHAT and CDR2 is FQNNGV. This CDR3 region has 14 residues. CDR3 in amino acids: CASRGLGGSYEQYF. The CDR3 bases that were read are TGTGCCAGCAGGGGTTTGGGGGGATCCTACGAG.

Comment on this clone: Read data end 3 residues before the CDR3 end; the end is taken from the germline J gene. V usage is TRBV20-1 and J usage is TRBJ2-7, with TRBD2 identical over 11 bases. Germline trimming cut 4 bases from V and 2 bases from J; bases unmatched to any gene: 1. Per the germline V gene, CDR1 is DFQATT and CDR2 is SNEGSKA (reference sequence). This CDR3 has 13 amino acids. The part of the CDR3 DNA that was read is TGCAGTGCTATGGGACTAGCGGCCTACGAG. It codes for CSAMGLAAYE. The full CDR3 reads CSAMGLAAYEQYF.

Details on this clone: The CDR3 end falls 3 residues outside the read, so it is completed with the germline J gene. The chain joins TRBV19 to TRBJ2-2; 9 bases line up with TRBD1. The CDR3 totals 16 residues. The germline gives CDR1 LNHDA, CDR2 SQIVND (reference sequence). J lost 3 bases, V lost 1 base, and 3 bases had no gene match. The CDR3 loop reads CASSIADRGYTGELFF. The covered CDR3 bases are TGTGCCAGTAGTATAGCGGACAGGGGTTACACCGGGGAG.

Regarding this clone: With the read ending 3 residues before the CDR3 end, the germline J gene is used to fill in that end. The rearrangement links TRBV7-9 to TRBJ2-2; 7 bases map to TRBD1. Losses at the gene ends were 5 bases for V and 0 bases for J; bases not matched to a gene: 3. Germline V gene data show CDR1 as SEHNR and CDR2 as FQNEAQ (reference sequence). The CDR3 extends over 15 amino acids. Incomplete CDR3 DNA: TGTGCCAGCAGCATGGGACAGACGAACACCGGGGAG. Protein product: CASSMGQTNTGE. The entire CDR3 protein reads CASSMGQTNTGELFF.

CDR3 protein: CASRLAGGDEQYF. The sequenced CDR3 bases are TGTGCCAGCAGGCTAGCGGGAGGGGACGAG. The J gene is TRBJ2-7, the V gene TRBV6-2 or TRBV6-3; 12 nucleotides agree with TRBD2. The read terminates 3 residues ahead of where the CDR3 ends, so the germline J gene completes it. J lost 5 bases, V lost 6 bases, and 2 bases had no gene match. Germline lookup yields CDR1 MNHEY and CDR2 SVGEGT. This CDR3 is 13 amino acids long.

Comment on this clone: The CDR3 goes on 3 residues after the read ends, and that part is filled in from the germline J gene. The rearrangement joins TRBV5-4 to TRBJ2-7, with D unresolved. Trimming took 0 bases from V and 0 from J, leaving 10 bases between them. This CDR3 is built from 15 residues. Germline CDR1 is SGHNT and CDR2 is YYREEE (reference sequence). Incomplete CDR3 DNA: TGTGCCAGCAGCTTGGAAGTCAGTACCTCCTACGAG. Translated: CASSLEVSTSYE. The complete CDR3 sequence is CASSLEVSTSYEQYF.

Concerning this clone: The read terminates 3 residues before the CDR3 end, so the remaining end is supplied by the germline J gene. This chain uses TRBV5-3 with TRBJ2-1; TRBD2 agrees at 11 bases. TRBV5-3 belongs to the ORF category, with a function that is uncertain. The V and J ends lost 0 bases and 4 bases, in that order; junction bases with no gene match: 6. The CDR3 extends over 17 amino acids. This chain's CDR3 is CARSLEAGTSGYNEQFF. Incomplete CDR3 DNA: TGTGCCAGAAGCTTGGAGGCTGGGACTAGCGGTTACAATGAG.

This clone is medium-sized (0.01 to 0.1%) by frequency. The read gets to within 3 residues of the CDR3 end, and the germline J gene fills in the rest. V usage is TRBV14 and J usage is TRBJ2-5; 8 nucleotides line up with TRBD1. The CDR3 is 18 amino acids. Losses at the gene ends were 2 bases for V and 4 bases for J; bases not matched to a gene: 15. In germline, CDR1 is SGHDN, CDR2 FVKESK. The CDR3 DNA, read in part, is TGTGCCAGCAGCCAACGTTCCGGGACAGGCCCTCAGAGAGAGACC. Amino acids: CASSQRSGTGPQRET. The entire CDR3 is CASSQRSGTGPQRETQYF.

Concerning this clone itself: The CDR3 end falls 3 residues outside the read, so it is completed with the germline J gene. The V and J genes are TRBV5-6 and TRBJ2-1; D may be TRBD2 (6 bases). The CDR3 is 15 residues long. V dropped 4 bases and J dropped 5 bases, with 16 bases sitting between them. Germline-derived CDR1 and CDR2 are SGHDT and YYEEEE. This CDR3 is CASSPMLAADNEQFF. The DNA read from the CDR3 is TGTGCCAGCAGCCCCATGTTAGCGGCCGACAATGAG.

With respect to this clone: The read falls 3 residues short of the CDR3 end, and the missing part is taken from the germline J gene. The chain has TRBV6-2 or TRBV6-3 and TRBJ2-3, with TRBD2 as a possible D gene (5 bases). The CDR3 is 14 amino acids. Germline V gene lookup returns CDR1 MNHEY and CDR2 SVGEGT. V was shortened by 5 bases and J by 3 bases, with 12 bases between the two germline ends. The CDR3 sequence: CASSSGRFTDTQYF. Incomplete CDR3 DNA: TGTGCCAGCAGTAGCGGACGATTTACAGATACG.

CDR3 DNA, as far as it was read: TGTGCCAGCAGCTTAGTGTGGACAGCAACCTACGAG. It encodes CASSLVWTATYE. The complete CDR3 sequence is CASSLVWTATYEQYF. V is TRBV7-2 and J is TRBJ2-7; weak D call: TRBD1 (6 bases). The read comes to an end 3 residues before the CDR3 does, leaving the germline J gene to fill in the end. V was pared by 1 base and J by 2 bases, with 12 bases between. Germline lookup yields CDR1 SGHTA and CDR2 FQGNSA. The CDR3 is 15 residues long.

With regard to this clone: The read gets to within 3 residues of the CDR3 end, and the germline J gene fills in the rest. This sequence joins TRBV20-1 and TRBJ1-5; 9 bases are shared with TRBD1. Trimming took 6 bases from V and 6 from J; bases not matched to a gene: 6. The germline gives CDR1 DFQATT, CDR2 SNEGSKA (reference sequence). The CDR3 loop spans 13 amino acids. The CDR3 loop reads CSAEDRGIQPQHF. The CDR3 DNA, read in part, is TGCAGTGCCGAGGACAGGGGAATTCAGCCC.